The 25 T cell receptor beta chains given below trace back to one sample, sequenced in a study of cytomegalovirus exposure and HLA in healthy donors. Use of 60 Vbeta and 13 Jbeta primers characterized the PCR. The protocol was immunoSEQ multiplex PCR, while the TCRdb copy is restricted to in-frame clones and leaves out a portion. This sample's clone table lists approximately 150,000 clones. Sequencing was carried out using PBMCs. These receptors came from a woman in her forties in good health and CMV-seronegative.

The chain has TRBV7-2 and TRBJ1-5; possible D gene TRBD1, 5 bases. The V end was cut by 1 base, the J end by 4 bases, with 11 bases between. There are 15 residues in the CDR3. Germline-derived CDR1 and CDR2 are SGHTA and FQGNSA. The CDR3 loop is CASSLGDSTNQPQHF. The CDR3, as DNA: TGTGCCAGCAGCTTAGGAGACAGCACTAATCAGCCCCAGCATTTT.

The rearrangement uses TRBV19 and TRBJ2-5; TRBD1 agrees at 8 bases. V lost 6 bases and J lost 2; bases outside the gene matches: 2. CDR1 and CDR2 from the germline V gene are LNHDA and SQIVND (reference sequence). CDR3 length: 13 amino acids. CDR3 amino acids: CASRTGVQETQYF. In DNA form, the CDR3 reads TGTGCCAGTAGGACAGGGGTTCAAGAGACCCAGTACTTC.

On this clone itself: The junction departs from the called germline gene at one end, perhaps through a read error. This chain uses TRBV5-6 with TRBJ1-5, with D tentatively TRBD1 (5 bases). The germline V gene encodes CDR1 SGHDT and CDR2 YYEEEE. The CDR3 totals 15 residues. CDR3: CASSLYDRGFHPLHF. Here the CDR3 DNA reads TGTGCCAGCAGCTTGTACGATAGGGGCTTTCATCCCCTGCATTTT.

This chain links TRBV2 with TRBJ1-3; D ambiguous. Germline V gene sequence: CDR1 SNHLY, CDR2 FYNNEI. This CDR3 comprises 14 residues. V was clipped by 7 bases and J by 4 bases, with 14 bases between them. The CDR3 reads CASTQAGKGNTIYF. The DNA for the CDR3 is TGTGCCAGCACCCAGGCGGGGAAAGGAAACACCATATATTTT.

The chain has TRBV4-1 and TRBJ2-7, with 7 bases identical to TRBD2. Germline loops: CDR1 MGHRA, CDR2 YSYEKL. CDR3 length: 14 amino acids. V trimming: 0 bases; J trimming: 9 bases; junction bases outside the gene matches: 8. The CDR3 here is CASSQEEGGFTQYF. The CDR3 nucleotides are TGCGCCAGCAGCCAAGAGGAGGGAGGGTTCACGCAGTACTTC.

The chain has TRBV7-9 and TRBJ1-1; the D gene is possibly TRBD1 (5 bases). Germline loops: CDR1 SEHNR, CDR2 FQNEAQ (reference sequence). The CDR3 is 15 amino acids. The V end lost 5 bases, the J end lost 1 base, and 14 bases lay between the germline ends. Written as DNA, the CDR3 is TGTGCCAGCAGCCAAGGGACTTACAGGAACACTGAAGCTTTCTTT. Its translation is CASSQGTYRNTEAFF.

The rearrangement links TRBV10-2 to TRBJ1-2; 8 positions agree with TRBD1. Germline CDR1 is WSHSY and CDR2 is SAAADI. J lost 1 base, V lost 6 bases, and 10 bases had no gene match. The CDR3 is made up of 16 amino acids. CDR3 protein: CASREGTGKDNYGYTF. The CDR3 coding sequence is TGCGCCAGCAGGGAGGGGACAGGCAAGGATAACTATGGCTACACCTTC.

V and J are TRBV6-6 and TRBJ1-1, with D unclear. This CDR3 region has 14 residues. The ends were cut back, 7 bases at V and 3 bases at J, with 15 bases in the middle. Germline lookup yields CDR1 MNHNY and CDR2 SVGAGI (reference sequence). CDR3 in amino acids: CASTSIRGDTEAFF. CDR3 DNA: TGTGCCAGCACCAGCATAAGAGGAGACACTGAAGCTTTCTTT.

The chain employs TRBV19 and TRBJ1-3, with TRBD1 as a possible D gene (5 bases). This CDR3 is 17 amino acids long. Trimming removed 3 bases from V and 0 bases from J, with 15 bases in between. From germline, CDR1 is LNHDA and CDR2 SQIVND (reference sequence). The CDR3 DNA is TGTGCCAGTAGTATTTCGGCAGGGATGGGCTCTGGAAACACCATATATTTT. This translates into CASSISAGMGSGNTIYF.

The chain uses TRBV2 and TRBJ1-6, with D tentatively TRBD1 (6 bases). The germline gives CDR1 SNHLY, CDR2 FYNNEI. Trimming cost V 5 bases and J 8 bases, with 16 bases left between them. CDR3 size: 15 residues. CDR3 nucleotide sequence: TGTGCCAGCAGTCCGACAGGAACTTGGGATTCACCCCTCCACTTT. Protein: CASSPTGTWDSPLHF. Complete variable domain (other parts from reference TRBV2 and TRBJ1-6): EPEVTQTPSHQVTQMGQEVILRCVPISNHLYFYWYRQILGQKVEFLVSFYNNEISEKSEIFDDQFSVERPDGSNFTLKIRSTKLEDSAMYFCASSPTGTWDSPLHFGNGTRLTVT.

The chain links TRBV27 to TRBJ2-7; possible D gene TRBD1, 5 bases. CDR1 and CDR2 (germline): MNHEY, SMNVEV (reference sequence). The germline V and J ends were trimmed by 2 bases and 2 bases, with 10 bases remaining between them. The CDR3 is 14 residues long. In DNA, the CDR3 is TGTGCCAGCAGTTTAGGGCAGGGTACCTACGAGCAGTACTTC. Its protein is CASSLGQGTYEQYF.

The chain recombines TRBV4-1 with TRBJ2-7, with a tentative D call TRBD1 (5 bases). The CDR3 runs to 12 residues. Trimming took 5 bases from V and 7 from J, leaving 12 bases between them. The germline CDR1 and CDR2 sequences are MGHRA and YSYEKL. CDR3 region: CASSFETGEQYV. CDR3 DNA: TGCGCCAGCAGCTTCGAAACAGGTGAGCAGTACGTC.

This chain uses TRBV27 with TRBJ1-1; possible D gene TRBD1, 5 bases. V was clipped by 6 bases and J by 1 base, with 15 bases between them. The CDR3 covers 15 residues. Per the germline V gene, CDR1 is MNHEY and CDR2 is SMNVEV (reference sequence). The CDR3 loop is CASSRQLYANTEAFF. As DNA, the CDR3 is TGTGCCAGCAGCAGACAGCTTTACGCGAACACTGAAGCTTTCTTT.

The gene calls are TRBV14 and TRBJ1-4; 11 bases match TRBD1. V was pared by 4 bases and J by 10 bases, with 8 bases of the junction left unmatched. Germline CDR1 reads SGHDN; CDR2 reads FVKESK. This CDR3 comprises 15 residues. The CDR3 DNA follows: TGTGCCAGCAGCCCTCCGGGGACAGGGGGTGGAAAACTGTTTTTT. As protein: CASSPPGTGGGKLFF.

The chain combines TRBV10-2 with TRBJ1-2; D is unresolved. This CDR3 region has 14 residues. V was shortened by 6 bases and J by 5 bases, with 16 bases between the two germline ends. Germline V gives CDR1 WSHSY, CDR2 SAAADI. For the CDR3, the DNA is TGCGCCAGCAGCCCGTCGGGAGGGCGGTATGGCTACACCTTC. This encodes CASSPSGGRYGYTF.

J is TRBJ2-4 and V is TRBV5-1; 13 positions match TRBD2. The V gene end was trimmed by 4 bases and the J gene end by 2 bases; junction bases not matched to a gene: 9. There are 18 residues in the CDR3. Germline assignment: CDR1 SGHRS and CDR2 YFSETQ. The CDR3: CASSPGLAGILTKNIQYF. Here the CDR3 DNA reads TGCGCCAGCAGCCCGGGACTAGCGGGGATCCTAACCAAAAACATTCAGTACTTC.

The rearrangement uses TRBV6-5 and TRBJ1-5, with D possibly matching TRBD1 (6 bases). The V gene lost 6 bases and the J gene lost 0 bases, with 9 bases spanning the gap. Germline CDR1 is MNHEY and CDR2 is SVGAGI. The CDR3 loop spans 14 amino acids. This CDR3 reads CASSGQNSNQPQHF. The CDR3 DNA is TGTGCCAGCAGCGGACAGAATAGCAATCAGCCCCAGCATTTT.

The genes are TRBV6-5 and TRBJ2-5; TRBD1 agrees at 8 bases. Looked up from germline, CDR1 is MNHEY and CDR2 is SVGAGI. Losses at the gene ends were 2 bases for V and 7 bases for J; bases not matched to a gene: 6. The CDR3 runs 14 residues. The CDR3 DNA sequence: TGTGCCAGCAGTTACATGACAGGGGTGGGGACCCAGTACTTC. The encoded protein is CASSYMTGVGTQYF.

V usage is TRBV7-9 and J usage is TRBJ1-6, with unresolved D. The germline V gene encodes CDR1 SEHNR and CDR2 FQNEAQ (reference sequence). The CDR3 spans 15 residues. Trimming removed 0 bases at V and 10 bases at J, with 13 bases between. CDR3 residues: CASSLAAGGSSPLHF. The CDR3 bases are TGTGCCAGCAGCTTAGCGGCGGGAGGCTCGTCACCCCTCCACTTT.

This sequence joins TRBV4-2 and TRBJ2-7, with a weak D call TRBD2 (5 bases). The CDR3 is made up of 16 amino acids. Germline-derived CDR1 and CDR2 are LGHNA and YNFKEQ. V lost 0 bases to trimming and J lost 4 bases, with 16 bases between them. The CDR3 DNA reads as TGTGCCAGCAGCCAAGATATGCTAGCAGAGAGGTACGAGCAGTACTTC. Translated, it gives CASSQDMLAERYEQYF.

The chain uses TRBV7-3 and TRBJ1-6; tentatively, D is TRBD1 (5 bases). Trimming took 5 bases from V and 9 from J, leaving 20 bases between them. This CDR3 contains 16 residues. Germline V CDR1 and CDR2: SGHTA, FQGTGA. CDR3: CASSAVGGIIGSPLHF. Written as DNA, the CDR3 is TGTGCCAGCAGCGCCGTCGGGGGTATCATCGGTTCACCCCTCCACTTT.

This rearrangement joins TRBV5-1 to TRBJ2-3; a possible D gene is TRBD2 (6 bases). V lost 2 bases, J lost 0 bases, and 10 bases lay in between. CDR3 length equals 15 residues. Per the germline V gene, CDR1 is SGHRS and CDR2 is YFSETQ. The CDR3 protein is CASSLPGTSTDTQYF. CDR3 DNA: TGCGCCAGCAGCTTACCCGGGACTAGCACAGATACGCAGTATTTT. The variable domain in full, with the rest retrieved from reference TRBV5-1 and TRBJ2-3, is KAGVTQTPRYLIKTRGQQVTLSCSPISGHRSVSWYQQTPGQGLQFLFEYFSETQRNKGNFPGRFSGRQFSNSRSEMNVSTLELGDSALYLCASSLPGTSTDTQYFGPGTRLTVL.

The chain employs TRBV7-3 and TRBJ1-2; TRBD1 is a possible D gene (6 bases). CDR1 and CDR2 from the germline V gene are SGHTA and FQGTGA. CDR3 length: 15 amino acids. The germline V and J ends were trimmed by 6 bases and 10 bases, with 24 bases remaining between them. In DNA form, the CDR3 reads TGTGCCAGCAGTTCAACCTCTCAAAAGGACAGATACTACACCTTC. It specifies CASSSTSQKDRYYTF.

The chain employs TRBV28 and TRBJ2-5, with a possible D match to TRBD2 (5 bases). The ends were cut back, 6 bases at V and 5 bases at J, with 13 bases in the middle. The CDR3 consists of 13 residues. CDR1 MDHEN and CDR2 SYDVKM come from the germline V gene. As DNA, the CDR3 is TGTGCCAGCAGATCCGGGGATTGGGAGACCCAGTACTTC. This sequence encodes CASRSGDWETQYF. Full variable domain (rest looked up from reference TRBV28 and TRBJ2-5): DVKVTQSSRYLVKRTGEKVFLECVQDMDHENMFWYRQDPGLGLRLIYFSYDVKMKEKGDIPEGYSVSREKKERFSLILESASTNQTSMYLCASRSGDWETQYFGPGTRLLVL.

Concerning this clone: The junction departs from the called germline gene at one end, perhaps through a read error. V and J are TRBV7-7 and TRBJ2-1; D might be TRBD1 (7 bases). CDR1 SSHAT and CDR2 FNYEAQ come from the germline V gene (reference sequence). This CDR3 spans 15 amino acids. The CDR3 protein is CASSLEGAPYNEQFF. CDR3 bases: TGTGCTAGCAGCTTGGAGGGGGCCCCCTACAATGAGCAGTTCTTC. Drawing the rest from reference TRBV7-7 and TRBJ2-1, the complete variable domain is GAGVSQSPRYKVTKRGQDVTLRCDPISSHATLYWYQQALGQGPEFLTYFNYEAQPDKSGLPSDRFSAERPEGSISTLTIQRTEQRDSAMYRCASSLEGAPYNEQFFGPGTRLTVL.